The following is a T cell receptor beta chain sequence with its context. The sample belongs to a study of cytomegalovirus exposure and HLA in healthy donors. Germline V lookup: CDR1 GTSNPN, CDR2 SVGIG (reference sequence). V lost 0 bases, J lost 5 bases, and 19 bases lay in between. This CDR3 is built from 16 residues. In the PCR, 60 Vbeta and 13 Jbeta primers were used. Profiled with immunoSEQ multiplex PCR; TCRdb holds only in-frame clones, not every one. The sample lists over 150,000 clones, approximately 72% occurring once. The source is a man in his late teens or twenties in good health and CMV-seronegative. The sample consisted of PBMCs. The V gene is TRBV30, the J gene TRBJ1-2; D is unclear. DNA for the CDR3: TGTGCCTGGAGTGTATTTAGAGGAAACGGGTGGTATGGCTACACCTTC. Translated: CAWSVFRGNGWYGYTF.